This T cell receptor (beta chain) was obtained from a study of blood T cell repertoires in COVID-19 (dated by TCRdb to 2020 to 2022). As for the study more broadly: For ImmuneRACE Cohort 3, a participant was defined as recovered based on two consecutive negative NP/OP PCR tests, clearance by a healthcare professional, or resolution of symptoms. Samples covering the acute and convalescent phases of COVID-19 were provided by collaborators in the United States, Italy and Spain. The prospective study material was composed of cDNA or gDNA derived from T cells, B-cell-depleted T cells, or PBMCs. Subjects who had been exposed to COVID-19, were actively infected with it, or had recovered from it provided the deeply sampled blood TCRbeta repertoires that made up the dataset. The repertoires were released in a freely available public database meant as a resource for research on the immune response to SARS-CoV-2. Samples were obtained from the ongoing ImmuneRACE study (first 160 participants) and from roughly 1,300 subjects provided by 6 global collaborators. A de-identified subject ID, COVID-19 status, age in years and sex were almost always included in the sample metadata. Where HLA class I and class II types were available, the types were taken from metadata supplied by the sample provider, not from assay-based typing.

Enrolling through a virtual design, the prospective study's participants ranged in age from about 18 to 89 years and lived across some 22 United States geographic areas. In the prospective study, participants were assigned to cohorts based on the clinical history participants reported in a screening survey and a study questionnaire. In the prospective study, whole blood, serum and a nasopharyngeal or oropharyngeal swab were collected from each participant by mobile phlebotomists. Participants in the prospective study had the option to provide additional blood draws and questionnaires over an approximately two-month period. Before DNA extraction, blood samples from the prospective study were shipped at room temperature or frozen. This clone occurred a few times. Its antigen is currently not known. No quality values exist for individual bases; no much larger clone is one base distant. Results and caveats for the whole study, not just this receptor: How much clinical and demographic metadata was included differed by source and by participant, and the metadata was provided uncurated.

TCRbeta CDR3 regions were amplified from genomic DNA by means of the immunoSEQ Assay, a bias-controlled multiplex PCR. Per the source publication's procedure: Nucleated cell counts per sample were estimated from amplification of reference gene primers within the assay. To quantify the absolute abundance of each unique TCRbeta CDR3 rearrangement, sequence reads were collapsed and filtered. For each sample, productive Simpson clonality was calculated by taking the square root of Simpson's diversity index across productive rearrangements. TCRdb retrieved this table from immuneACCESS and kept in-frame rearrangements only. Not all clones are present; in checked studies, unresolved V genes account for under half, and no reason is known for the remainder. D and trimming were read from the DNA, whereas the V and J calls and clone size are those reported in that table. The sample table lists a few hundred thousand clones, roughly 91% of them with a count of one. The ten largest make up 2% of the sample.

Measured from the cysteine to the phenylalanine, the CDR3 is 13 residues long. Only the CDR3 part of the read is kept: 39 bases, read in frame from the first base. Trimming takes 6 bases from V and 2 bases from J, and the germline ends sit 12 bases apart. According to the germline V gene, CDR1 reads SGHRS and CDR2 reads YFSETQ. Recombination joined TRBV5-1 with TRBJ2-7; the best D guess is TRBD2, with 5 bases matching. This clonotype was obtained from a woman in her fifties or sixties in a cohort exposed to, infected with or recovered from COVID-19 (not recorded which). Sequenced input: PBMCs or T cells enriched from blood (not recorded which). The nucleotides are TGCGCCAGCACATTCGGGGATACCTACGAGCAGTACTTC. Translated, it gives CASTFGDTYEQYF.